This record concerns one T cell receptor (beta chain) sequence. Its target is unknown. Primers: 60 Vbeta forward and 13 Jbeta reverse. Measured with immunoSEQ multiplex PCR; TCRdb has only the in-frame clones, and not every one. Counted here are 130,000 or so clones, approximately 79% occurring once; the ten biggest clones make up less than 4.5%. CDR1 is SEHNR and CDR2 is FQNEAQ in the germline V gene (reference sequence). V was clipped by 5 bases and J by 1 base, with 11 bases between them. There are 14 residues in the CDR3. These data are taken from a study of cytomegalovirus exposure and HLA in healthy donors. General study findings and limits: Rare TCR sequences predominated, though certain public TCRs were found in many donors. The classifier, whose performance was assessed in both the original and validation cohorts, reportedly diagnosed cytomegalovirus status with high specificity and sensitivity. Later analysis demonstrated an association between a missense DCLRE1C variant and TCR beta V- and J-gene trimming. An analysis that came later showed most CMV-associated TCR beta chains appearing HLA-restricted.

The clonotype comes from a middle-aged man in good health and CMV-seropositive. Sequenced input: PBMCs. The gene calls are TRBV7-9 and TRBJ1-1; D call uncertain. The CDR3 reads CASSPFDSNTEAFF. DNA of the CDR3: TGTGCCAGCAGCCCTTTCGACTCGAACACTGAAGCTTTCTTT.